The 5 T cell receptor beta chains below all came from one sample that was sequenced in a study of blood T cell repertoires in COVID-19. The table came from immunoSEQ multiplex PCR; TCRdb's copy has only in-frame clones and leaves some out. The sample comprises around 280,000 clones, around 92% of which are singletons, and 11% rests with the top ten. Sequenced sample: peripheral blood. The receptors were gathered from a woman aged 30 to 39 with COVID-19, enrolled during active disease.

The gene calls are TRBV14 and TRBJ2-5, with D tentatively TRBD2 (5 bases). This CDR3 has 16 amino acids. V was cut by 0 bases and J by 5 bases, with 16 bases left in between. Per germline, CDR1 SGHDN and CDR2 FVKESK. CDR3: CASSQERGSRRETQYF. The DNA of the CDR3 is TGTGCCAGCAGCCAAGAGAGAGGGTCCCGGCGGGAGACCCAGTACTTC.

This clone was seen once. This chain links TRBV19 with TRBJ2-6; tentatively, D is TRBD2 (7 bases). Trimming stripped 7 bases from V and 1 base from J, with 17 bases between. This CDR3 has 17 residues. Germline values: CDR1 LNHDA, CDR2 SQIVND (reference sequence). The CDR3 DNA reads as TGTGCCAGTAAAGAGGGGGGGCCCTCTTCTGGGGCCAACGTCCTGACTTTC. The encoded protein is CASKEGGPSSGANVLTF. Filled out from reference TRBV19 and TRBJ2-6, the complete variable domain reads DGGITQSPKYLFRKEGQNVTLSCEQNLNHDAMYWYRQDPGQGLRLIYYSQIVNDFQKGDIAEGYSVSREKKESFPLTVTSAQKNPTAFYLCASKEGGPSSGANVLTFGAGSRLTVL.

The rearrangement links TRBV13 to TRBJ1-2, with D hard to call. Germline-derived CDR1 and CDR2 are PRHDT and FYEKMQ (reference sequence). CDR3 length: 10 amino acids. Trimming shortened V by 5 bases and J by 8 bases, and 6 bases separated the two germline ends. CDR3 in amino acids: CASSGEGYTF. The CDR3 coding sequence is TGTGCCAGCAGCGGAGAGGGCTACACCTTC.

The rearrangement joins TRBV14 to TRBJ2-2; D is perhaps TRBD1 (6 bases). With 1 base removed from V and 4 bases from J, the gap between germline ends came to 22 bases. Germline V lookup: CDR1 SGHDN, CDR2 FVKESK. The CDR3 is 19 residues long. In DNA form, the CDR3 reads TGTGCCAGCAGCCAAGCCTCCCGGGACAAGAAGTGTCCCACCGGGGAGCTGTTTTTT. Protein sequence: CASSQASRDKKCPTGELFF.

The J gene is TRBJ1-1, the V gene TRBV7-9, with D possibly TRBD1 on 5 matching bases. Germline V gene data show CDR1 as SEHNR and CDR2 as FQNEAQ (reference sequence). With 7 bases removed from V and 6 bases from J, the gap between germline ends came to 15 bases. The length of the CDR3 is 13 residues. CDR3 DNA: TGTGCCAGCACCGACATCAGGGCCGCTGAAGCTTTCTTT. Its protein product is CASTDIRAAEAFF. The full variable domain, its missing parts supplied by reference TRBV7-9 and TRBJ1-1, is DTGVSQNPRHKITKRGQNVTFRCDPISEHNRLYWYRQTLGQGPEFLTYFQNEAQLEKSRLLSDRFSAERPKGSFSTLEIQRTEQGDSAMYLCASTDIRAAEAFFGQGTRLTVV.